This T cell receptor beta chain was sequenced in a study of T cells in Graves' hyperthyroidism and ophthalmopathy. This CDR3 region has 15 residues. Trimming removed 5 bases from V and 4 bases from J, with 14 bases in between. This clonotype was counted many times. Amplification of TCR beta CDR3 regions used RNA as the template. During a first-round RT-PCR of the TCR CDR3, the HTBI primer set was used. TCRdb re-called the multiplex PCR reads with MiXCR, one entry per CDR3 protein. The sample gives 150,000 or so distinct CDR3 sequences, about 20% of which show up once; more than 65% is in the top ten. This clonotype was sampled from a woman aged 50 to 65 with Graves' hyperthyroidism that later progressed to Graves' ophthalmopathy. Sequencing was carried out using blood. The genes are TRBV12-3 or TRBV12-4 and TRBJ2-2; possible D gene TRBD1, 7 bases. CDR3 protein: CASSRRQGGTGELFF. The CDR3 nucleotides are TGTGCCAGCAGTCGTAGGCAGGGGGGCACCGGGGAGCTGTTTTTT.